One sample yielded the 22 T cell receptor beta chains listed below, sequenced in a study of T cells in localized non-small cell lung cancer. Repertoires were generated with immunoSEQ multiplex PCR, while TCRdb's copy carries only in-frame clones and drops some. Among tens of thousands of clones listed, roughly 86% were seen once. Here the sequenced sample was peripheral blood, taken before any cancer treatment. The receptors were sampled from a man aged 40 to 69 with stage I squamous cell lung carcinoma.

The rearrangement links TRBV6-5 to TRBJ1-2, with 10 bases aligning to TRBD1. CDR1 MNHEY and CDR2 SVGAGI come from the germline V gene. The CDR3 sequence is 15 residues long. V trimming: 6 bases; J trimming: 4 bases; junction bases outside the gene matches: 8. The DNA for the CDR3 is TGTGCCAGCAGAAGGACAGGGGGAAGTAGCTATGGCTACACCTTC. Amino acid sequence: CASRRTGGSSYGYTF.

The rearrangement joins TRBV6-1 to TRBJ2-2; D remains unclear. Germline CDR1 is MNHNS and CDR2 is SASEGT. Trimming stripped 8 bases from V and 2 bases from J, with 15 bases between. This CDR3 contains 15 residues. The chain's CDR3 is CASRRLGSNTGELFF. CDR3 coding DNA: TGTGCCAGCCGAAGGCTCGGATCAAACACCGGGGAGCTGTTTTTT.

This rearrangement joins TRBV28 to TRBJ1-2; D is unresolved. Trimming stripped 1 base from V and 3 bases from J, with 15 bases between. Per germline, CDR1 MDHEN and CDR2 SYDVKM. The CDR3 contains 16 residues. CDR3: CASSLSLGVGDYGYTF. The CDR3 DNA sequence: TGTGCCAGCAGTTTATCCCTCGGGGTCGGGGACTATGGCTACACCTTC.

This clone has only a few counts. The chain carries TRBV6-6 and TRBJ2-7, with 11 bases identical to TRBD2. The CDR3 sequence is 14 residues long. V lost 10 bases to trimming and J lost 3 bases; unmatched junction nucleotides: 8. In germline, CDR1 is MNHNY, CDR2 SVGAGI (reference sequence). The CDR3 region is CAKTGTSGNYEQYF. DNA of the CDR3: TGTGCCAAGACCGGGACTAGCGGAAACTACGAGCAGTACTTC.

The gene calls are TRBV5-4 and TRBJ1-4, with 10 bases identical to TRBD1. Per germline, CDR1 SGHNT and CDR2 YYREEE (reference sequence). The V gene end was trimmed by 2 bases and the J gene end by 7 bases; junction bases not matched to a gene: 5. This CDR3 contains 15 residues. The chain's CDR3 is CASSFSGTGVEKLFF. In nucleotides, the CDR3 is TGTGCCAGCAGCTTCTCCGGGACAGGGGTTGAAAAACTGTTTTTT.

The V call is TRBV6-5, the J call TRBJ1-2; D gene ambiguous. The V and J ends lost 0 bases and 0 bases respectively, with 5 bases between them. CDR1 MNHEY and CDR2 SVGAGI come from the germline V gene. The CDR3 runs 14 residues. The CDR3 nucleotides are TGTGCCAGCAGTTACTCTCTGGCTAACTATGGCTACACCTTC. Translated, it gives CASSYSLANYGYTF.

This rearrangement joins TRBV19 to TRBJ1-1; weak D call: TRBD1 (5 bases). This CDR3 comprises 12 residues. The germline V gene has CDR1 LNHDA and CDR2 SQIVND (reference sequence). Trimming removed 6 bases at V and 8 bases at J, with 13 bases between. The CDR3 sequence: CASRGDGLEAFF. The DNA of the CDR3 is TGTGCCAGTAGAGGGGACGGCCTAGAAGCTTTCTTT.

J is TRBJ2-1 and V is TRBV7-2; the match to TRBD1 covers 8 bases. V lost 4 bases, J lost 1 base, and 3 bases stayed unmatched. The length of the CDR3 is 15 residues. Germline-derived CDR1 and CDR2 are SGHTA and FQGNSA. In DNA, the CDR3 is TGTGCCAGCAGCTCAGGGACAGGATCCTACAATGAGCAGTTCTTC. Translated, it gives CASSSGTGSYNEQFF.

The gene calls are TRBV10-3 and TRBJ2-5; TRBD2 agrees at 7 bases. The J segment lost 5 bases and the V segment lost 8 bases, leaving 2 bases of the junction unmatched. This CDR3 spans 11 amino acids. CDR1 ENHRY and CDR2 SYGVKD come from the germline V gene. The CDR3 DNA reads as TGTGCCATCCGGGGGGAGGAGACCCAGTACTTC. Translation gives CAIRGEETQYF.

The J gene is TRBJ1-2, the V gene TRBV28, with a tentative D call TRBD1 (5 bases). The CDR3 contains 14 residues. Germline lookup yields CDR1 MDHEN and CDR2 SYDVKM. V was pared by 4 bases and J by 4 bases, with 13 bases between. CDR3 nucleotides: TGTGCCAGCAGTTCGGGAGGGACTCTCTATGGCTACACCTTC. It codes for CASSSGGTLYGYTF.

The sample holds one count of this clone. CDR3 protein: CASSPGGGGYQETQYF. The CDR3 DNA is TGTGCCAGCAGCCCAGGGGGCGGGGGGTACCAAGAGACCCAGTACTTC. This chain links TRBV2 with TRBJ2-5; TRBD1 or TRBD2 may be the D gene (8 bases each). The CDR3 spans 16 residues. Trimming stripped 6 bases from V and 0 bases from J, with 17 bases between. Germline V gene sequence: CDR1 SNHLY, CDR2 FYNNEI. Full variable domain (missing parts from reference TRBV2 and TRBJ2-5): EPEVTQTPSHQVTQMGQEVILRCVPISNHLYFYWYRQILGQKVEFLVSFYNNEISEKSEIFDDQFSVERPDGSNFTLKIRSTKLEDSAMYFCASSPGGGGYQETQYFGPGTRLLVL.

CDR3 sequence reads: CASSDLKGARETQYF. Written as DNA, the CDR3 is TGTGCCAGCAGCGATTTGAAGGGGGCCAGGGAGACCCAGTACTTC. The chain links TRBV5-6 to TRBJ2-5, with 7 nucleotides matching TRBD1. J was trimmed by 5 bases and V by 4 bases; bases with no gene match: 11. The CDR3 is 15 amino acids. Germline CDR1 is SGHDT and CDR2 is YYEEEE.

The rearrangement links TRBV21-1 to TRBJ2-7; the table's D call, TRBD2, was not checked against the DNA. TRBV21-1 is given as a pseudogene. The CDR3 loop spans 15 amino acids. This chain's CDR3 is CASSPHRAWEYEQYF. The CDR3 DNA reads TGTGCCAGCAGCCCCCACCGGGCTTGGGAGTACGAGCAGTACTTC.

In its sample, this clone was seen a few times. The V gene is TRBV2, the J gene TRBJ1-5; no reliable D call. Germline CDR1 and CDR2: SNHLY and FYNNEI. This CDR3 is 12 amino acids long. Trimming removed 8 bases at V and 2 bases at J, with 7 bases between. Here the CDR3 reads CASHAGNQPQHF. The CDR3, as DNA: TGTGCCAGCCATGCAGGCAATCAGCCCCAGCATTTT.

V and J are TRBV28 and TRBJ1-6; D is unclear. Per germline, CDR1 MDHEN and CDR2 SYDVKM. The CDR3 is made up of 12 amino acids. Trimming stripped 7 bases from V and 7 bases from J, with 8 bases between. CDR3 sequence (DNA): TGTGCCAGCATGATTTTGAATTCACCCCTCCACTTT. It translates to CASMILNSPLHF.

V usage is TRBV6-1 and J usage is TRBJ1-2; D perhaps matches TRBD1 (6 bases). The germline V and J ends were trimmed by 8 bases and 4 bases, with 11 bases remaining between them. The germline CDR1 and CDR2 sequences are MNHNS and SASEGT. This CDR3 has 12 amino acids. The CDR3 bases are TGTGCCAGCGTGGGGGCAGGCTATGGCTACACCTTC. Its protein product is CASVGAGYGYTF.

Concerning this clone itself: This specimen includes other DNA sequences encoding the same CDR3. The genes are TRBV6-5 and TRBJ2-7, with 9 bases identical to TRBD1. This CDR3 is built from 15 residues. The V gene's germline CDR1 is MNHEY and CDR2 SVGAGI. V lost 3 bases and J lost 1; bases outside the gene matches: 4. The DNA for the CDR3 is TGTGCCAGCAGTTATAGGGACAGGGATTCCTACGAGCAGTACTTC. Amino acids: CASSYRDRDSYEQYF.

This chain uses TRBV5-3 with TRBJ2-1; the D gene is possibly TRBD1 (5 bases). TRBV5-3 is marked as an open reading frame, function uncertain. The ends were cut back, 4 bases at V and 0 bases at J, with 20 bases in the middle. The CDR3 length is 18 residues. CDR3 protein: CARSPQGRRLPSYNEQFF. The CDR3 DNA sequence: TGTGCCAGAAGCCCCCAGGGCAGGAGATTGCCCTCCTACAATGAGCAGTTCTTC.

This sequence joins TRBV2 and TRBJ1-1; a weak D match, TRBD1 (6 bases). Germline CDR1 is SNHLY and CDR2 is FYNNEI. V lost 4 bases and J lost 9, with 21 bases in between. CDR3 length: 15 amino acids. CDR3 DNA sequence: TGTGCCAGCAGTGCCCTCCCTACAGGGAGCGGGAAAGCTTTCTTT. Translating gives CASSALPTGSGKAFF.

The chain has TRBV29-1 and TRBJ1-1; D is possibly TRBD1 (6 bases). This CDR3 comprises 13 residues. The germline V gene encodes CDR1 SQVTM and CDR2 ANQGSEA. Trimming stripped 8 bases from V and 8 bases from J, with 21 bases between. The DNA of the CDR3 is TGCAGCCACAAAACTGGGGGGGGCGGAGAAGCTTTCTTT. Protein product: CSHKTGGGGEAFF.

The chain employs TRBV5-5 and TRBJ1-4, with D unclear. Germline V gene data show CDR1 as SGHKS and CDR2 as YYEKEE (reference sequence). The V end was cut by 0 bases, the J end by 3 bases, with 6 bases between. This CDR3 has 14 amino acids. CDR3: CASSLVFPNEKLFF. As DNA, the CDR3 is TGTGCCAGCAGCTTGGTTTTTCCTAATGAAAAACTGTTTTTT.

The J gene is TRBJ2-1, the V gene TRBV11-2; 11 bases fit TRBD2. Unmatched junction bases numbered 7, after V lost 5 bases and J lost 4 bases. Germline values: CDR1 SGHAT, CDR2 FQNNGV. The CDR3 covers 16 residues. The CDR3 bases are TGTGCCAGCAGCCACTCCGGGACTAGCGGTTACAATGAGCAGTTCTTC. Protein: CASSHSGTSGYNEQFF.